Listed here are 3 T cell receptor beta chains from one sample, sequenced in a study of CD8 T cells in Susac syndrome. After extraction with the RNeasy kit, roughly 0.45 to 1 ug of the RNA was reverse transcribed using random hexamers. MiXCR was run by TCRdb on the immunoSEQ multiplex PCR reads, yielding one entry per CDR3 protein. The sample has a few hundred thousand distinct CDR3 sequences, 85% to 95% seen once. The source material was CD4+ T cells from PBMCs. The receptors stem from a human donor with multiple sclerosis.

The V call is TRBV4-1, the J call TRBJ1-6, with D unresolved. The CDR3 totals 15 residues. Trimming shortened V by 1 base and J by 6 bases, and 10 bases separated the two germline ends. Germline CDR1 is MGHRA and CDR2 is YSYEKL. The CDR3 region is CASSQGGSGNSPLHF. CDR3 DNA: TGCGCCAGCAGCCAAGGGGGTTCCGGTAATTCACCCCTCCACTTT.

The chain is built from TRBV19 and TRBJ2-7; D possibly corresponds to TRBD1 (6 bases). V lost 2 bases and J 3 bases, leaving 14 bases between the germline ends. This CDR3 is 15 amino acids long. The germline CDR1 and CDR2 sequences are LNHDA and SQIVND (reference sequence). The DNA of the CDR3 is TGTGCCAGTAGTATACAAATTACAGGGTACTACGAGCAGTACTTC. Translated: CASSIQITGYYEQYF.

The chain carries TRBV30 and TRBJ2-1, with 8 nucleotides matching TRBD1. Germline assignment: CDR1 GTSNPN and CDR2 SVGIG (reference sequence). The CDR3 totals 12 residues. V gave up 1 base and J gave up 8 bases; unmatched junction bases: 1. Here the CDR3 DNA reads TGTGCCTGGAGTGCAGGGGGCTATGAGCAGTTCTTC. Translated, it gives CAWSAGGYEQFF.